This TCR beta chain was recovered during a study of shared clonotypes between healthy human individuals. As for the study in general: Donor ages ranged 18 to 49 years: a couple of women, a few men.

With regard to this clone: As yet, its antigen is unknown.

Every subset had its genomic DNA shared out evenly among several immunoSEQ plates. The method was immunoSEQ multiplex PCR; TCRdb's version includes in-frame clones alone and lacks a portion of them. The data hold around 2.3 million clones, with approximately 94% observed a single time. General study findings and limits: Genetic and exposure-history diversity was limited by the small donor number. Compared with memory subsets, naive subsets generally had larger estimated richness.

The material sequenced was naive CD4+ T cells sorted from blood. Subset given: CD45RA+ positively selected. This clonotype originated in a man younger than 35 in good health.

The CDR3 is CASSLRGGATQYF. The CDR3 nucleotides read TGCGCCAGCAGCCTGAGGGGGGGAGCGACCCAGTACTTC. The chain combines TRBV4-1 with TRBJ2-5; D might be TRBD2 (7 bases). This CDR3 comprises 13 residues. Germline loops: CDR1 MGHRA, CDR2 YSYEKL. Between the trimmed V and J ends, which lost 4 bases and 7 bases, there was a span of 13 bases.